Listed here are 15 T cell receptor beta chains from one sample, sequenced in a study of blood T cell repertoires in COVID-19. The protocol was immunoSEQ multiplex PCR, while the TCRdb copy is restricted to in-frame clones and leaves out a portion. The sample records 140,000 to 150,000 clones, around 89% being singletons. Material: peripheral blood. The receptors were sampled from a man aged 55-75 years with active or convalescent COVID-19.

J is TRBJ1-4 and V is TRBV28, with D hard to call. The V gene lost 2 bases and the J gene lost 4 bases, with 8 bases spanning the gap. Germline loops: CDR1 MDHEN, CDR2 SYDVKM. The CDR3 has 14 amino acids. The CDR3 DNA reads as TGTGCCAGCAGTTTAGTGGGCCTTAATGAAAAACTGTTTTTT. Translated: CASSLVGLNEKLFF.

The chain is built from TRBV4-3 and TRBJ2-1, with D possibly being TRBD1 (6 bases). V was pared by 1 base and J by 2 bases, with 15 bases between. The CDR3 is 17 amino acids. The germline CDR1 and CDR2 sequences are LGHNA and YSLEER. CDR3 amino acids: CASSQASGQNPYNEQFF. The CDR3 bases are TGCGCCAGCAGCCAAGCGTCAGGACAGAACCCCTACAATGAGCAGTTCTTC.

The rearrangement uses TRBV15 and TRBJ2-2; 11 positions agree with TRBD2. Germline CDR1 is LNHNV and CDR2 is YYDKDF (reference sequence). V lost 1 base, J lost 3 bases, and 7 bases stayed unmatched. This CDR3 contains 18 residues. The CDR3 coding sequence is TGTGCCACCAGCAGAGTCGGTAGCGGGAGGGCCGACACCGGGGAGCTGTTTTTT. Translating gives CATSRVGSGRADTGELFF.

Note on this clone: The sample contains more than one DNA sequence encoding this CDR3. The V gene is TRBV18, the J gene TRBJ1-2, with 9 positions matching TRBD1. V lost 3 bases, J lost 8 bases, and 4 bases stayed unmatched. In germline, CDR1 is KGHSH, CDR2 LQKENI. There are 13 residues in the CDR3. The CDR3 DNA reads TGTGCCAGCTCACCCGGGACAGGGAGAGGCTACACCTTC. It translates to CASSPGTGRGYTF.

The chain carries TRBV24-1 and TRBJ1-5; D may be TRBD1 (6 bases). Trimming took 9 bases from V and 4 from J, leaving 18 bases between them. There are 15 residues in the CDR3. CDR1 is KGHDR, CDR2 SFDVKD, per germline. The CDR3 bases are TGTGCCACCGAATCTGGACAGCTTCATAATCAGCCCCAGCATTTT. Translation: CATESGQLHNQPQHF.

In DNA, the CDR3 is TGTGCCAGCAGTAATCAGGACAGGGGGCAGGCTTTCTTT. It translates to CASSNQDRGQAFF. The chain employs TRBV28 and TRBJ1-1; 11 nucleotides align to TRBD1. The CDR3 is 13 residues long. The ends lost 5 bases at V and 11 bases at J; junction bases unmatched: 7. Per the germline V gene, CDR1 is MDHEN and CDR2 is SYDVKM.

V gene TRBV29-1 combines with J gene TRBJ1-1; 8 bases agree with TRBD1. Germline V CDR1 and CDR2: SQVTM, ANQGSEA. V shed 1 base, J shed 11 bases, and the junction held 9 bases outside the gene matches. The CDR3 contains 13 residues. The CDR3, as DNA: TGCAGCGTTGAAGTGCTCAGGGGGCGTCTGGCTTTCTTT. It yields the protein CSVEVLRGRLAFF.

This clone has just one count. V is TRBV28 and J is TRBJ1-4; TRBD1 is a possible D gene (6 bases). Germline V gene data show CDR1 as MDHEN and CDR2 as SYDVKM. This CDR3 is built from 16 residues. The V end was cut by 2 bases, the J end by 2 bases, with 12 bases between. This CDR3 reads CASSLAGVRTNEKLFF. CDR3 nucleotides: TGTGCCAGCAGTTTAGCAGGGGTGCGTACTAATGAAAAACTGTTTTTT.

V usage is TRBV2 and J usage is TRBJ1-6; D is possibly TRBD1 (6 bases). Germline assignment: CDR1 SNHLY and CDR2 FYNNEI. V shed 6 bases and J shed 7 bases, with 16 bases lying between them. This CDR3 region has 15 residues. The CDR3 region has the DNA TGTGCCAGCAGGGCGAGGACAGACTACAATTCACCCCTCCACTTT. It yields the protein CASRARTDYNSPLHF. Full variable domain (remainder filled in from reference TRBV2 and TRBJ1-6): EPEVTQTPSHQVTQMGQEVILRCVPISNHLYFYWYRQILGQKVEFLVSFYNNEISEKSEIFDDQFSVERPDGSNFTLKIRSTKLEDSAMYFCASRARTDYNSPLHFGNGTRLTVT.

The V gene is TRBV12-3 or TRBV12-4, the J gene TRBJ2-7, with TRBD1 matching 8 bases. Trimming at V came to 6 bases and at J to 7 bases, leaving 8 bases not matched to a gene. CDR3 size: 13 residues. CDR3 sequence: CASSRQGMGEQYF. The CDR3 bases are TGTGCCAGCAGCCGACAGGGGATGGGGGAGCAGTACTTC.

In its sample, this clone was seen a few times. This chain connects TRBV18 to TRBJ1-2, with D possibly matching TRBD1 (6 bases). V was trimmed by 3 bases and J by 6 bases, leaving 11 bases between them. Per the germline V gene, CDR1 is KGHSH and CDR2 is LQKENI. The CDR3 sequence is 13 residues long. CDR3 region: CASSPVRDNGYTF. In nucleotides, the CDR3 is TGTGCCAGCTCACCTGTCAGGGACAATGGCTACACCTTC.

This rearrangement joins TRBV30 to TRBJ1-6; the D gene is possibly TRBD1 (6 bases). Looked up from germline, CDR1 is GTSNPN and CDR2 is SVGIG (reference sequence). Trimming shortened V by 6 bases and J by 7 bases, and 16 bases separated the two germline ends. There are 14 residues in the CDR3. DNA of the CDR3: TGTGCCTGTCAAGGGAGGGACACGAATTCACCCCTCCACTTT. Translation gives CACQGRDTNSPLHF.

The rearrangement uses TRBV19 and TRBJ2-5, with 10 bases matching TRBD1. This CDR3 comprises 15 residues. Germline CDR1 LNHDA, CDR2 SQIVND (reference sequence). The V segment lost 3 bases and the J segment 4 bases; nucleotides outside the gene matches: 5. The CDR3 is CASSIGQGVGETQYF. CDR3 sequence (DNA): TGTGCCAGTAGTATCGGACAGGGGGTTGGAGAGACCCAGTACTTC.

The genes are TRBV3-1 (or the pseudogene TRBV3-2) and TRBJ1-4, with TRBD1 matching 10 bases. Germline lookup yields CDR1 LGHDT and CDR2 YNNKEL (reference sequence). This CDR3 comprises 14 residues. With 5 bases clipped from V and 8 bases from J, the junction kept 5 bases outside the gene matches. This chain's CDR3 is CASSRTGGREKLFF. CDR3 in DNA: TGTGCCAGCAGCAGGACAGGGGGTAGAGAAAAACTGTTTTTT.

The chain carries TRBV6-5 and TRBJ1-1; 7 bases are shared with TRBD1. There are 15 residues in the CDR3. Germline lookup yields CDR1 MNHEY and CDR2 SVGAGI. V shed 4 bases, J shed 1 base, and the junction held 6 bases outside the gene matches. The CDR3 here is CASSSTGTANTEAFF. As DNA, the CDR3 is TGTGCCAGCAGTTCCACCGGGACAGCGAACACTGAAGCTTTCTTT.